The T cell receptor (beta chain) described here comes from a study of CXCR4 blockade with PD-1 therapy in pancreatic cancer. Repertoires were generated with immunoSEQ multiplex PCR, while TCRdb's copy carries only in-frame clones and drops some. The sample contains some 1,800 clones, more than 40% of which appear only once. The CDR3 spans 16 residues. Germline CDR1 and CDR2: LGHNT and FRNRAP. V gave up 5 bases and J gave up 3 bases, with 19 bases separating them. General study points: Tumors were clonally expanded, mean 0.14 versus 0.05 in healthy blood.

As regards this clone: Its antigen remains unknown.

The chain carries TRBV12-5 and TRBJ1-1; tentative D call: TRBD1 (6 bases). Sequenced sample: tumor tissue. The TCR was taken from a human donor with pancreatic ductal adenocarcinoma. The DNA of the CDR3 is TGTGCTAGTGGTCTCTCGGTGGGGGGCGCGGACACTGAAGCTTTCTTT. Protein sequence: CASGLSVGGADTEAFF.